This TCR beta chain was identified during a study of blood T cell repertoires in COVID-19. In germline, CDR1 is SGDLS, CDR2 YYNGEE. The CDR3 is 14 amino acids. The V end was cut by 3 bases, the J end by 0 bases, with 7 bases between. The assay was immunoSEQ multiplex PCR, and TCRdb's table has in-frame clones only and misses some. The data show over 130,000 clones, with less than 90% seen just once and about 8.9% held by the top ten. The clonotype comes from a young man with COVID-19, enrolled during active disease. V usage is TRBV9 and J usage is TRBJ1-3; D not certain. The sample was peripheral blood. CDR3 region: CASSGQSSGNTIYF. DNA for the CDR3: TGTGCCAGCAGCGGACAATCCTCTGGAAACACCATATATTTT.